The 18 T cell receptor beta chains given below trace back to one sample, sequenced in a study of human T cells and chemical hapten exposure (dated by TCRdb to the early 2020s). Library creation used 5' RACE. TCRdb records Illumina MiSeq as the sequencer. The raw public reads went through TCRdb reprocessing: fastp at Q25, MiXCR clone calling, in-frame beta chains kept. CDR3 protein sequences are deduplicated, and each keeps its most common genes and DNA. This sample gives some 150,000 distinct CDR3 sequences in total; 4.1% of them show up just once. The ten largest clonotypes hold 1.3% to 1.5% of the sample. Total RNA was extracted from unfractionated whole blood that had been collected in Tempus Blood RNA tubes. The receptors come from a female donor in good health.

This clonotype was counted many times. This sequence joins TRBV12-3 or TRBV12-4 and TRBJ2-2, with D uncertain. Trimming took off 2 bases at V and 1 base at J, with 5 bases between the two ends. The CDR3 contains 14 residues. The CDR3 loop is CASSLSENTGELFF. CDR3 nucleotides: TGTGCCAGCAGTTTATCAGAGAACACCGGGGAGCTGTTTTTT.

This clonotype has at least ten counts. The gene calls are TRBV24-1 and TRBJ1-1; D not certain. CDR1 KGHDR and CDR2 SFDVKD come from the germline V gene. This CDR3 contains 14 residues. Trimming left V 7 bases short and J 2 bases short, with 13 bases between. Here the CDR3 reads CATSYGEDNTEAFF. DNA of the CDR3: TGTGCCACCAGCTATGGAGAGGATAACACTGAAGCTTTCTTT.

This clonotype was seen many times. The chain couples TRBV9 to TRBJ1-2; D is perhaps TRBD1 (6 bases). Germline CDR1 and CDR2: SGDLS and YYNGEE. The CDR3 is made up of 16 amino acids. V lost 4 bases and J lost 5, with 21 bases in between. This chain's CDR3 is CASSPERGRLSYGYTF. The CDR3 region has the DNA TGTGCCAGCAGCCCCGAGAGGGGGAGACTCTCATATGGCTACACCTTC. The full variable domain, with the rest looked up from reference TRBV9 and TRBJ1-2, is DSGVTQTPKHLITATGQRVTLRCSPRSGDLSVYWYQQSLDQGLQFLIQYYNGEERAKGNILERFSAQQFPDLHSELNLSSLELGDSALYFCASSPERGRLSYGYTFGSGTRLTVV.

This clonotype was seen repeatedly, ten times or more. The gene calls are TRBV7-9 and TRBJ2-5, with TRBD1 identical over 8 bases. The CDR3 covers 16 residues. V lost 1 base, J lost 7 bases, and 11 bases stayed unmatched. Per germline, CDR1 SEHNR and CDR2 FQNEAQ (reference sequence). The CDR3 region has the DNA TGTGCCAGCAGCTTAGAGAGAGGGGGACAGGTCATGACCCAGTACTTC. Protein sequence: CASSLERGGQVMTQYF.

CDR3: CASSLRAKGRPLTGTEAFF. CDR3 DNA sequence: TGCGCCAGCAGCTTGCGGGCCAAAGGGCGGCCTTTGACTGGAACTGAAGCTTTCTTT. The J gene is TRBJ1-1, the V gene TRBV5-1; D remains unclear. V lost 1 base and J lost 5, with 27 bases in between. Germline-derived CDR1 and CDR2 are SGHRS and YFSETQ. The CDR3 is 19 residues long.

V gene TRBV9 combines with J gene TRBJ2-7, with TRBD1 matching over 12 bases. Germline V lookup: CDR1 SGDLS, CDR2 YYNGEE. V shed 4 bases and J 4 bases; nucleotides not matched to a gene: 6. CDR3 length: 15 residues. This chain's CDR3 is CASSTGTGGWYEQYF. The DNA of the CDR3 is TGTGCCAGCAGCACCGGGACAGGGGGCTGGTACGAGCAGTACTTC.

This clonotype was observed many times. The chain joins TRBV12-3 or TRBV12-4 to TRBJ2-3, with a possible D match to TRBD2 (6 bases). The CDR3 is made up of 10 amino acids. Trimming took 7 bases from V and 8 from J, leaving 7 bases between them. CDR3 protein: CASKGGTQYF. The CDR3 DNA sequence: TGTGCCAGCAAGGGAGGTACGCAGTATTTT.

This clonotype came up many times. V gene TRBV20-1 combines with J gene TRBJ1-4, with TRBD1 matching over 9 bases. CDR3 length equals 14 residues. Germline CDR1 is DFQATT and CDR2 is SNEGSKA (reference sequence). V shed 6 bases, J shed 8 bases, and the junction held 10 bases outside the gene matches. The chain's CDR3 is CSAGRQGVWEKLFF. In DNA form, the CDR3 reads TGCAGTGCAGGGAGACAGGGGGTATGGGAAAAACTGTTTTTT.

This clonotype showed up many times. The chain employs TRBV10-3 and TRBJ2-7, with 9 bases fitting TRBD1. The CDR3 loop spans 14 amino acids. CDR1 ENHRY and CDR2 SYGVKD come from the germline V gene. J was trimmed by 6 bases and V by 3 bases; bases with no gene match: 6. CDR3 nucleotides: TGTGCCATCAGTGATCAACAGGGGGCGGGCGAGCAGTACTTC. This encodes CAISDQQGAGEQYF.

This clonotype has ten or more counts. The chain recombines TRBV12-3 or TRBV12-4 with TRBJ2-3; D is possibly TRBD2 (6 bases). The CDR3 contains 15 residues. Trimming took off 5 bases at V and 3 bases at J, with 15 bases between the two ends. The DNA for the CDR3 is TGTGCCAGCAGTCCCCTCGAGCGGGTGACAGATACGCAGTATTTT. As protein: CASSPLERVTDTQYF.

This clonotype occurred many times. This chain joins TRBV2 and TRBJ1-5, with no clear D. This CDR3 contains 13 residues. From germline, CDR1 is SNHLY and CDR2 FYNNEI. V lost 4 bases and J lost 13, with 17 bases in between. Written as DNA, the CDR3 is TGTGCCAGCAGTGTGCCTAACAGTGGAAGACAGCATTTT. This sequence encodes CASSVPNSGRQHF.

This clonotype was counted many times. V usage is TRBV28 and J usage is TRBJ2-5, with a possible D match to TRBD2 (5 bases). Germline loops: CDR1 MDHEN, CDR2 SYDVKM. V shed 2 bases and J shed 9 bases, with 16 bases lying between them. The CDR3 covers 14 residues. The CDR3 nucleotides are TGTGCCAGCAGTTTAAGTGGCCAGTCCGGGGCCCAGTACTTC. This translates into CASSLSGQSGAQYF. The full variable domain, its missing parts supplied by reference TRBV28 and TRBJ2-5, is DVKVTQSSRYLVKRTGEKVFLECVQDMDHENMFWYRQDPGLGLRLIYFSYDVKMKEKGDIPEGYSVSREKKERFSLILESASTNQTSMYLCASSLSGQSGAQYFGPGTRLLVL.

This clonotype was seen at least ten times. CDR3 coding DNA: TGTGCCAGCAGCCCGGGGCGTGGAGATACGCAGTATTTT. Translation: CASSPGRGDTQYF. This sequence joins TRBV3-1 and TRBJ2-3; the D gene could be TRBD1 or TRBD2 (5 bases each). CDR1 is LGHDT and CDR2 is YNNKEL in the germline V gene (reference sequence). V lost 4 bases and J 5 bases, leaving 10 bases between the germline ends. The CDR3 totals 13 residues.

In this sample, this clonotype turned up many times. The chain uses TRBV7-9 and TRBJ1-2; D is ambiguous. Trimming pared 4 bases from V and 6 bases from J, leaving 9 bases between. CDR3 size: 12 residues. CDR1 is SEHNR, CDR2 FQNEAQ, per germline (reference sequence). CDR3 DNA: TGTGCCAGCAGCTATACAATAAATGGCTACACCTTC. Protein product: CASSYTINGYTF.

The genes are TRBV12-3 or TRBV12-4 and TRBJ2-1; 7 bases fit TRBD2. The CDR3 length is 15 residues. V shed 3 bases and J 5 bases; nucleotides not matched to a gene: 7. The CDR3 loop reads CASSFGASGHNEQFF. In DNA, the CDR3 is TGTGCCAGCAGTTTCGGGGCTAGCGGACACAATGAGCAGTTCTTC.

In this sample, this clonotype turned up many times. The gene calls are TRBV6-2 or TRBV6-3 and TRBJ1-5; D possibly corresponds to TRBD1 (6 bases). The CDR3 totals 17 residues. Germline CDR1 MNHEY, CDR2 SVGEGT. V lost 3 bases, J lost 4 bases, and 19 bases lay in between. The DNA of the CDR3 is TGTGCCAGCAGTTATCGTGTGGCAGGGGTCCAGAATCAGCCCCAGCATTTT. Its protein is CASSYRVAGVQNQPQHF.

This clonotype was observed many times. The chain joins TRBV3-1 to TRBJ2-5, with a weak D call TRBD1 (6 bases). Per germline, CDR1 LGHDT and CDR2 YNNKEL (reference sequence). Trimming shortened V by 0 bases and J by 3 bases, and 17 bases separated the two germline ends. The CDR3 extends over 17 amino acids. This CDR3 is CASSQEFRFGDKETQYF. CDR3 DNA: TGTGCCAGCAGCCAAGAGTTTCGCTTCGGGGACAAAGAGACCCAGTACTTC.

This clonotype was counted at least ten times. The chain links TRBV5-1 to TRBJ1-5; tentative D call: TRBD1 (5 bases). The V gene's germline CDR1 is SGHRS and CDR2 YFSETQ. The CDR3 is 15 amino acids. V gave up 0 bases and J gave up 2 bases, with 9 bases separating them. The CDR3 is CASSLEGTGNQPQHF. The CDR3 nucleotides read TGCGCCAGCAGCTTGGAGGGGACCGGCAATCAGCCCCAGCATTTT.